The 16 T cell receptor beta chains listed next were all sequenced from one sample in a study of cytomegalovirus exposure and HLA in healthy donors. The PCR used 60 Vbeta and 13 Jbeta primers. Sequencing used immunoSEQ multiplex PCR; TCRdb keeps in-frame clones, though not all of them. The table includes around 80,000 clones, 65% to 75% detected once. The sequenced sample was PBMCs. The receptor source for this set is a man between 40 and 49 years old in good health and CMV-seropositive.

Points on this clone: Other DNA sequences in the same sample also yield this CDR3. The V gene is TRBV5-1, the J gene TRBJ1-2; 9 positions match TRBD1. From germline, CDR1 is SGHRS and CDR2 YFSETQ. V lost 0 bases and J lost 4; bases outside the gene matches: 4. CDR3 length equals 15 residues. The CDR3 DNA is TGCGCCAGCAGCTTGGCACAGGGGGCTGGCTATGGCTACACCTTC. This codes for CASSLAQGAGYGYTF.

This chain connects TRBV4-1 to TRBJ2-1; TRBD2 aligns across 10 bases. With V trimmed by 4 bases and J by 5 bases, 5 bases remained unmatched. From germline, CDR1 is MGHRA and CDR2 YSYEKL. There are 15 residues in the CDR3. CDR3 DNA sequence: TGCGCCAGCAGCCCAGGGACTAGCGTACACAATGAGCAGTTCTTC. The encoded protein is CASSPGTSVHNEQFF.

V and J are TRBV10-2 and TRBJ2-1; the D gene is possibly TRBD2 (5 bases). Looked up from germline, CDR1 is WSHSY and CDR2 is SAAADI. CDR3 size: 14 residues. With 8 bases removed from V and 0 bases from J, the gap between germline ends came to 11 bases. Here the CDR3 reads CASHPGFSYNEQFF. CDR3 nucleotide sequence: TGCGCCAGCCATCCGGGATTCTCCTACAATGAGCAGTTCTTC.

This rearrangement joins TRBV18 to TRBJ1-5; D possibly corresponds to TRBD1 (6 bases). The CDR3 loop spans 15 amino acids. Germline assignment: CDR1 KGHSH and CDR2 LQKENI. V lost 2 bases to trimming and J lost 5 bases, with 13 bases between them. Here the CDR3 reads CASSPVREGDQPQHF. CDR3 sequence (DNA): TGTGCCAGCTCACCAGTCAGGGAGGGGGATCAGCCCCAGCATTTT.

The rearrangement uses TRBV6-4 and TRBJ1-5, with 9 bases that match TRBD1. The V gene's germline CDR1 is MRHNA and CDR2 SNTAGT. There are 15 residues in the CDR3. With 5 bases clipped from V and 5 bases from J, the junction kept 7 bases outside the gene matches. The CDR3 DNA reads TGTGCCAGCAGTCCGGGACAGGGACGGGATCAGCCCCAGCATTTT. Translating gives CASSPGQGRDQPQHF.

The gene calls are TRBV11-3 and TRBJ1-3; 8 nucleotides match TRBD1. This CDR3 contains 16 residues. Per germline, CDR1 SGHNT and CDR2 YENEEA. V shed 6 bases and J 3 bases; nucleotides not matched to a gene: 10. The CDR3 coding sequence is TGTGCCAGCAGTACGCACAGGGGGACAGATGGAAACACCATATATTTT. It yields the protein CASSTHRGTDGNTIYF.

The V call is TRBV7-3, the J call TRBJ2-2; perhaps TRBD2 as D (5 bases). In germline, CDR1 is SGHTA, CDR2 FQGTGA. There are 13 residues in the CDR3. Between the trimmed V and J ends, which lost 5 bases and 6 bases, there was a span of 10 bases. The CDR3 bases are TGTGCCAGCAGCACGGACTCGGCCGGGGAGCTGTTTTTT. It translates to CASSTDSAGELFF. Together with reference TRBV7-3 and TRBJ2-2, the CDR3 gives the full variable domain: GAGVSQTPSNKVTEKGKYVELRCDPISGHTALYWYRQSLGQGPEFLIYFQGTGAADDSGLPNDRFFAVRPEGSVSTLKIQRTERGDSAVYLCASSTDSAGELFFGEGSRLTVL.

The chain recombines TRBV5-1 with TRBJ2-7; D gene ambiguous. V was clipped by 4 bases and J by 3 bases, with 8 bases between them. The germline V gene has CDR1 SGHRS and CDR2 YFSETQ. The length of the CDR3 is 12 residues. DNA for the CDR3: TGCGCCAGCAGCACCGACAACTACGAGCAGTACTTC. Protein sequence: CASSTDNYEQYF.

This clone has more than one count but fewer than ten. The V and J genes are TRBV10-3 and TRBJ2-3, with TRBD1 matching 9 bases. Germline V gives CDR1 ENHRY, CDR2 SYGVKD. The CDR3 is 15 amino acids. The V segment lost 5 bases and the J segment 5 bases; nucleotides outside the gene matches: 8. This chain's CDR3 is CAISFPGQGIDTQYF. The DNA of the CDR3 is TGTGCCATCAGTTTTCCGGGACAGGGTATAGATACGCAGTATTTT.

The V and J genes are TRBV19 and TRBJ2-1, with D perhaps TRBD1 (6 bases). Per the germline V gene, CDR1 is LNHDA and CDR2 is SQIVND (reference sequence). The CDR3 extends over 16 amino acids. V lost 0 bases and J lost 6, with 15 bases in between. CDR3 in amino acids: CASSIEGNRVVNEQFF. The CDR3 bases are TGTGCCAGTAGTATAGAAGGGAACAGGGTGGTCAATGAGCAGTTCTTC.

The chain employs TRBV7-8 and TRBJ2-7, with a tentative D call TRBD2 (6 bases). Trimming pared 0 bases from V and 5 bases from J, leaving 17 bases between. The CDR3 loop spans 16 amino acids. Germline V gives CDR1 SGHVS, CDR2 FQNEAQ. CDR3 nucleotide sequence: TGTGCCAGCAGCTTAGCGTGGCGGGGAGCCAGGGACGAGCAGTACTTC. It encodes CASSLAWRGARDEQYF.

DNA for the CDR3: TGCAGCGTTGAATCTGGGCCGGGAAACACCATATATTTT. Amino acid sequence: CSVESGPGNTIYF. The chain is built from TRBV29-1 and TRBJ1-3; no clear D. V lost 2 bases to trimming and J lost 4 bases, with 9 bases between them. Germline V CDR1 and CDR2: SQVTM, ANQGSEA. CDR3 length: 13 residues.

The chain carries TRBV6-4 and TRBJ2-1; 11 nucleotides agree with TRBD2. Germline V gene data show CDR1 as MRHNA and CDR2 as SNTAGT. After removal of 4 bases from V and 9 bases from J, the junction contained 8 bases not matched to a gene. CDR3 length equals 15 residues. CDR3 DNA: TGTGCCAGCAGTGTGACTAGCGGGATGGTTAGTGAGCAGTTCTTC. This gives the protein CASSVTSGMVSEQFF.

The V and J genes are TRBV9 and TRBJ2-1; D might be TRBD1 (6 bases). CDR3 length: 15 residues. Trimming took 4 bases from V and 3 from J, leaving 14 bases between them. Germline assignment: CDR1 SGDLS and CDR2 YYNGEE. CDR3 sequence reads: CASSPPQGYYNEQFF. CDR3 nucleotides: TGTGCCAGCAGCCCCCCGCAGGGGTACTACAATGAGCAGTTCTTC. Supplemented by reference TRBV9 and TRBJ2-1, the full variable domain reads DSGVTQTPKHLITATGQRVTLRCSPRSGDLSVYWYQQSLDQGLQFLIQYYNGEERAKGNILERFSAQQFPDLHSELNLSSLELGDSALYFCASSPPQGYYNEQFFGPGTRLTVL.

Comments on this clone: The germline gene is not matched at one end of the junction; a read error may be the cause. The V call is TRBV6-5, the J call TRBJ1-5; D unresolved. Per germline, CDR1 MNHEY and CDR2 SVGAGI. This CDR3 contains 13 residues. CDR3 protein: CASSKRKNQLQHF. The DNA for the CDR3 is TGTGCCAGCAGCAAGAGGAAAAATCAGCTCCAGCATTTT.

The chain is built from TRBV27 and TRBJ2-5; D unclear. CDR3 length: 14 residues. The V gene's germline CDR1 is MNHEY and CDR2 SMNVEV (reference sequence). The ends were cut back, 0 bases at V and 4 bases at J, with 9 bases in the middle. The CDR3, as DNA: TGTGCCAGCAGTTTATCGCGTGTAAGAGAGACCCAGTACTTC. It is translated as CASSLSRVRETQYF.